This is a list of T cell receptor beta chains from one sample in a study of Ad26.COV2.S vaccination and SARS-CoV-2 variants. The protocol was immunoSEQ multiplex PCR, while the TCRdb copy is restricted to in-frame clones and leaves out a portion. Here the sample spans about 400,000 clones, around 82% being singletons. This material consisted of peripheral blood, taken in a trial of Ad26.COV2.S vaccine versus placebo. These receptors originate from a person between 18 and 60 years old who received the Ad26.COV2.S COVID-19 vaccine or a placebo. The CDR3 runs from the conserved cysteine through the conserved F or W. D genes are given only for firm matches. Clone size is shown for a subset of rows, as once, few, many or a class of expanded clone.

V gene: TRBV5-4; clone size: NA; J gene: TRBJ2-5; D gene: NA; CDR3 DNA: TGTGCCAGCAGCTTGGGAGGAGGGAAAGAGACCCAGTACTTC; CDR3 protein: CASSLGGGKETQYF
V gene: TRBV6-5; clone size: NA; J gene: TRBJ2-3; D gene: NA; CDR3 DNA: TGTGCCAGCAGTTATCGGGCCCGAGATACGCAGTATTTT; CDR3 protein: CASSYRARDTQYF
V gene: TRBV18; clone size: NA; J gene: TRBJ2-5; D gene: NA; CDR3 DNA: TGTGCCAGCTCACCGGCCGGGACAAACCAAGAGACCCAGTACTTC; CDR3 protein: CASSPAGTNQETQYF
V gene: TRBV7-5; clone size: NA; J gene: TRBJ1-1; D gene: NA; CDR3 DNA: TGTGCCAGAAGCTTAAAGGGCGTGGAGACTGAAGCTTTCTTT; CDR3 protein: CARSLKGVETEAFF
V gene: TRBV20-1; clone size: NA; J gene: TRBJ1-1; D gene: NA; CDR3 DNA: TGCAGTGTTCGGCATGGCACTGAAGCTTTCTTT; CDR3 protein: CSVRHGTEAFF
V gene: TRBV27; clone size: NA; J gene: TRBJ1-4; D gene: NA; CDR3 DNA: TGTGCCAGCATGAGAACAGGGCCTAATGAAAAACTGTTTTTT; CDR3 protein: CASMRTGPNEKLFF
V gene: TRBV7-9; clone size: once; J gene: TRBJ2-2; D gene: NA; CDR3 DNA: TGTGCCAGCAGCTCTCGGGCCGGGGAGCTGTTTTTT; CDR3 protein: CASSSRAGELFF
V gene: TRBV5-5; clone size: NA; J gene: TRBJ1-2; D gene: TRBD1; CDR3 DNA: TGTGCCAGCAGCTTAGAGGACAGGAACTATGGCTACACCTTC; CDR3 protein: CASSLEDRNYGYTF
V gene: TRBV7-2; clone size: NA; J gene: TRBJ1-2; D gene: NA; CDR3 DNA: TGTGCCAGCGGCCGGGACCTCTATGGCTACACCTTC; CDR3 protein: CASGRDLYGYTF
V gene: TRBV25-1; clone size: NA; J gene: TRBJ1-4; D gene: TRBD1; CDR3 DNA: TGTGCCAGCAGTAGACAGGGCGCTGAAAAACTGTTTTTT; CDR3 protein: CASSRQGAEKLFF
V gene: TRBV29-1; clone size: NA; J gene: TRBJ1-3; D gene: TRBD1; CDR3 DNA: TGCAGCGCACAGGGGGCGCGAGGAAACACCATATATTTT; CDR3 protein: CSAQGARGNTIYF
V gene: TRBV19; clone size: NA; J gene: TRBJ1-1; D gene: NA; CDR3 DNA: TGTGCCAGTAGTCTCGGGGGGCTGGTTGGCACTGAAGCTTTCTTT; CDR3 protein: CASSLGGLVGTEAFF
V gene: TRBV19; clone size: NA; J gene: TRBJ2-5; D gene: NA; CDR3 DNA: TGTGCCAGTAGTATATCCTCGGCTAGCTCAGAGACCCAGTACTTC; CDR3 protein: CASSISSASSETQYF
V gene: TRBV3-1/TRBV3-2; clone size: NA; J gene: TRBJ2-5; D gene: NA; CDR3 DNA: TGTGCCAGCAGCCCATCGGGGCGGGGGCTGGAGACCCAGTACTTC; CDR3 protein: CASSPSGRGLETQYF
V gene: TRBV9; clone size: NA; J gene: TRBJ1-2; D gene: NA; CDR3 DNA: TGTGCCAGCAGCCCATGGACGGACTCTAACTATGGCTACACCTTC; CDR3 protein: CASSPWTDSNYGYTF
V gene: TRBV5-1; clone size: NA; J gene: TRBJ2-3; D gene: NA; CDR3 DNA: TGCGCCAGCAGCTTGGACAGGAGCACAGATACGCAGTATTTT; CDR3 protein: CASSLDRSTDTQYF
V gene: TRBV2; clone size: NA; J gene: TRBJ2-1; D gene: TRBD1; CDR3 DNA: TGTGCCACTCACGCAGGGACAGGGTTTGTAAATGAGCAGTTCTTC; CDR3 protein: CATHAGTGFVNEQFF
V gene: TRBV3-1/TRBV3-2; clone size: NA; J gene: TRBJ1-1; D gene: NA; CDR3 DNA: TGTGCCAGCAGCCTGAGGAGGACCCCGGAAGCTTTCTTT; CDR3 protein: CASSLRRTPEAFF
V gene: TRBV6-5; clone size: NA; J gene: TRBJ2-3; D gene: NA; CDR3 DNA: TGTGCCAGCAGTTCCTTGGCTGGAAGAGATACGCAGTATTTT; CDR3 protein: CASSSLAGRDTQYF
V gene: TRBV4-1; clone size: NA; J gene: TRBJ2-1; D gene: NA; CDR3 DNA: TGCGCCAGCAGCCGAACAGGGTATGAGCAGTTCTTC; CDR3 protein: CASSRTGYEQFF
V gene: TRBV19; clone size: NA; J gene: TRBJ1-5; D gene: NA; CDR3 DNA: TGTGCCAGTATGGGGAGTCGGGACGGTAATCAGCCCCAGCATTTT; CDR3 protein: CASMGSRDGNQPQHF
V gene: TRBV5-6; clone size: NA; J gene: TRBJ2-1; D gene: NA; CDR3 DNA: TGTGCCAGCAGGGCCGGTACTAGCCCCTACAATGAGCAGTTCTTC; CDR3 protein: CASRAGTSPYNEQFF
V gene: TRBV27; clone size: NA; J gene: TRBJ1-6; D gene: NA; CDR3 DNA: TGTGCCAGCAGTTTAAAAGGAGATTCACCCCTCCACTTT; CDR3 protein: CASSLKGDSPLHF
V gene: TRBV28; clone size: NA; J gene: TRBJ2-2; D gene: NA; CDR3 DNA: TGTGCCAGCAGTTTTCGCGGTAGCACCGGGGAGCTGTTTTTT; CDR3 protein: CASSFRGSTGELFF
V gene: TRBV27; clone size: NA; J gene: TRBJ1-6; D gene: NA; CDR3 DNA: TGTGCCAGCAGTTTATCGAGGGGATCACCCCTCCACTTT; CDR3 protein: CASSLSRGSPLHF
V gene: TRBV6-5; clone size: NA; J gene: TRBJ1-2; D gene: NA; CDR3 DNA: TGTGCCAGCAGCCCACGGGGGGCGCAAGGCTACACCTTC; CDR3 protein: CASSPRGAQGYTF
V gene: TRBV5-1; clone size: NA; J gene: TRBJ1-4; D gene: TRBD1; CDR3 DNA: TGCGCCAGCAGCCCAGGACAGGGGGGCTTTTATAATGAAAAACTGTTTTTT; CDR3 protein: CASSPGQGGFYNEKLFF
V gene: TRBV7-3; clone size: NA; J gene: TRBJ2-2; D gene: NA; CDR3 DNA: TGTGCCAGCAGCTTAACGTTCCGGGGTAATTCTACCGGGGAGCTGTTTTTT; CDR3 protein: CASSLTFRGNSTGELFF
V gene: TRBV29-1; clone size: NA; J gene: TRBJ2-5; D gene: NA; CDR3 DNA: TGCAGCGTTGGGGGCGCCGGGCAAGAGACCCAGTACTTC; CDR3 protein: CSVGGAGQETQYF
V gene: TRBV5-1; clone size: NA; J gene: TRBJ2-2; D gene: NA; CDR3 DNA: TGCGCCAGCAGCTTGCGCCAACCCTCCGGGGAGCTGTTTTTT; CDR3 protein: CASSLRQPSGELFF
V gene: TRBV9; clone size: NA; J gene: TRBJ2-7; D gene: NA; CDR3 DNA: TGTGCCAGCAGCGCCCGACAGGCATCCTACGAGCAGTACTTC; CDR3 protein: CASSARQASYEQYF
V gene: TRBV9; clone size: NA; J gene: TRBJ2-7; D gene: TRBD2; CDR3 DNA: TGTGCCAGCAGCGTAAGGGCTAGCGGCTCCTACGAGCAGTACTTC; CDR3 protein: CASSVRASGSYEQYF
V gene: TRBV28; clone size: NA; J gene: TRBJ1-5; D gene: NA; CDR3 DNA: TGTGCCAGCAGTACCTCGAGGTATATCAATCAGCCCCAGCATTTT; CDR3 protein: CASSTSRYINQPQHF
V gene: TRBV9; clone size: NA; J gene: TRBJ1-2; D gene: NA; CDR3 DNA: TGTGCCAGCAGCGCTGAATGGGTCAACTATGGCTACACCTTC; CDR3 protein: CASSAEWVNYGYTF
V gene: TRBV4-1; clone size: once; J gene: TRBJ2-5; D gene: NA; CDR3 DNA: TGCGCCAGCAGCCAAGGTCCCCGGGGCTGGGAGACCCAGTACTTC; CDR3 protein: CASSQGPRGWETQYF
V gene: TRBV11-2; clone size: NA; J gene: TRBJ2-7; D gene: NA; CDR3 DNA: TGTGCCAGCAGCTACATTACTAGGCCCTACTCCTACGAGCAGTACTTC; CDR3 protein: CASSYITRPYSYEQYF
V gene: TRBV6-5; clone size: NA; J gene: TRBJ1-1; D gene: NA; CDR3 DNA: TGTGCCAGCAGGGACAGGAACACTGAAGCTTTCTTT; CDR3 protein: CASRDRNTEAFF
V gene: TRBV6-5; clone size: NA; J gene: TRBJ2-7; D gene: NA; CDR3 DNA: TGTGCCAGCAGTTCCTCCGGGCGAACCGAGCAGTACTTC; CDR3 protein: CASSSSGRTEQYF